These 32 T cell receptor beta chains came from one sample sequenced in a study of metastatic and nonmetastatic thyroid tumors. TCRdb re-processed the PCR reads through MiXCR. The table has several thousand clones, roughly 15% seen once; the top ten hold 4.5% to 6%. Treatment of any kind had been given to no patient before thyroid surgery. The sample consisted of blood. The receptors derive from a female donor with papillary thyroid cancer or a benign thyroid nodule (not recorded which). Some clones in this sample may be carry-over from other donors' samples.

This clone has a count of ten or more. The chain combines TRBV27 with TRBJ2-1; D is unclear. V gave up 3 bases and J gave up 0 bases, with 3 bases separating them. The length of the CDR3 is 13 residues. Germline V gene sequence: CDR1 MNHEY, CDR2 SMNVEV (reference sequence). CDR3 DNA: TGTGCCAGCAGTTTTAACTCCTACAATGAGCAGTTCTTC. The encoded protein is CASSFNSYNEQFF.

This clone is deemed medium-sized. The V gene is TRBV28, the J gene TRBJ1-1; 7 nucleotides line up with TRBD1. Germline V gene data show CDR1 as MDHEN and CDR2 as SYDVKM. V shed 3 bases, J shed 5 bases, and the junction held 9 bases outside the gene matches. This CDR3 comprises 15 residues. The CDR3 loop reads CASSFGGQGGTEAFF. The CDR3 DNA reads TGTGCCAGCAGTTTTGGGGGGCAGGGGGGGACTGAAGCTTTCTTT.

Relative to its sample, this clone is medium-sized (0.01 to 0.1%). This sequence joins TRBV30 and TRBJ2-7, with 7 bases fitting TRBD2. V was clipped by 4 bases and J by 1 base; unmatched bases: 13. CDR1 and CDR2 from the germline V gene are GTSNPN and SVGIG (reference sequence). The CDR3 loop spans 16 amino acids. CDR3 nucleotide sequence: TGTGCCTGGACCCCGAAGGGAGGGAGTGGTTCCTACGAGCAGTACTTC. As protein: CAWTPKGGSGSYEQYF.

This sequence joins TRBV4-1 and TRBJ1-2, with a weak D call TRBD1 (5 bases). The V end lost 0 bases, the J end lost 8 bases, and 16 bases lay between the germline ends. The CDR3 runs 15 residues. CDR1 MGHRA and CDR2 YSYEKL come from the germline V gene. CDR3 bases: TGCGCCAGCAGCCAAGAACAATCAGGGTTGGCAGGCTACACCTTC. It encodes CASSQEQSGLAGYTF.

This clone came up many times. This could be a read error, since a much larger clone is one nucleotide away. The genes are TRBV7-2 and TRBJ1-2, with 12 bases matching TRBD1. With 5 bases clipped from V and 8 bases from J, the junction kept 6 bases outside the gene matches. CDR1 SGHTA and CDR2 FQGNSA come from the germline V gene. The CDR3 runs to 14 residues. The CDR3 bases are TGTGCCAGCAGCGCGACCGGGACAGGGGGCGGCTACACCTTC. This encodes CASSATGTGGGYTF.

The sample holds a few counts of this clone. The rearrangement uses TRBV14 and TRBJ1-2; D is possibly TRBD1 (6 bases). This CDR3 region has 17 residues. The V gene lost 3 bases and the J gene lost 2 bases, with 19 bases spanning the gap. Germline V gives CDR1 SGHDN, CDR2 FVKESK. CDR3 sequence: CASSQGRWDKLNYGYTF. In nucleotides, the CDR3 is TGTGCCAGCAGCCAGGGCCGCTGGGACAAGTTAAACTATGGCTACACCTTC.

Within the sample, this clone is medium-sized (0.01 to 0.1%). The rearrangement links TRBV27 to TRBJ1-2, with a weak D call TRBD1 (5 bases). V was clipped by 10 bases and J by 7 bases, with 16 bases between them. The CDR3 runs to 12 residues. Germline loops: CDR1 MNHEY, CDR2 SMNVEV (reference sequence). CDR3 DNA sequence: TGTGCCACCCGGGACTTTATGCGTGGCTACACCTTC. Residues: CATRDFMRGYTF.

This clone is deemed medium-sized. The chain joins TRBV6-2 or TRBV6-3 to TRBJ1-5; D uncertain. Trimming shortened V by 3 bases and J by 5 bases, and 5 bases separated the two germline ends. This CDR3 region has 12 residues. CDR1 and CDR2 from the germline V gene are MNHEY and SVGEGT. CDR3 in DNA: TGTGCCAGCAGTTATCCCCATCAGCCCCAGCATTTT. Translated, it gives CASSYPHQPQHF.

The chain combines TRBV7-2 with TRBJ2-7; 7 positions agree with TRBD1. Germline trimming cut 2 bases from V and 6 bases from J; bases unmatched to any gene: 10. The CDR3 runs 15 residues. Germline CDR1 reads SGHTA; CDR2 reads FQGNSA. CDR3 amino acids: CASSLRGTVNGEQYF. The CDR3 DNA reads TGTGCCAGCAGCTTACGAGGGACAGTAAATGGCGAGCAGTACTTC.

This clone was seen a few times. A read error may explain this, as a much larger clone is one base away. The same CDR3 is also encoded by other DNA sequences in this sample. The J gene is TRBJ2-5, the V gene TRBV2; TRBD1 agrees at 11 bases. From germline, CDR1 is SNHLY and CDR2 FYNNEI. The length of the CDR3 is 16 residues. Trimming removed 5 bases from V and 1 base from J; junction bases left unmatched: 6. In nucleotides, the CDR3 is TGTGCCAGCAGTCTGGGGACAGGGGGGCTCCAAGAGACCCAGTACTTC. Translating it yields CASSLGTGGLQETQYF.

A word on this clone: Other DNA sequences in the sample encode the same CDR3. The CDR3 sequence: CASSPGTVYGYTF. CDR3 nucleotide sequence: TGTGCCAGCAGTCCCGGTACAGTCTATGGCTACACCTTC. The V and J genes are TRBV12-3 or TRBV12-4 and TRBJ1-2; D gene uncertain. This CDR3 comprises 13 residues. Trimming shortened V by 5 bases and J by 4 bases, and 11 bases separated the two germline ends.

The CDR3 DNA follows: TGTGCCAGCAGTTACCGCAGTACCTACTACGAGCAGTACTTC. It is translated as CASSYRSTYYEQYF. J is TRBJ2-7 and V is TRBV6-5, with D unclear. Germline CDR1 reads MNHEY; CDR2 reads SVGAGI. The length of the CDR3 is 14 residues. V lost 2 bases to trimming and J lost 3 bases, with 11 bases between them.

In this sample, this clone turned up many times. V usage is TRBV10-3 and J usage is TRBJ1-4; 8 bases are shared with TRBD1. The ends lost 6 bases at V and 7 bases at J; junction bases unmatched: 4. The CDR3 spans 13 residues. In germline, CDR1 is ENHRY, CDR2 SYGVKD. Here the CDR3 reads CAIRPGQGEKLFF. In nucleotides, the CDR3 is TGTGCCATCAGACCCGGACAGGGTGAAAAACTGTTTTTT.

This clone was observed a single time. V and J are TRBV20-1 and TRBJ2-7; a possible D gene is TRBD2 (6 bases). CDR3 size: 13 residues. V was clipped by 1 base and J by 6 bases, with 13 bases between them. Germline CDR1 DFQATT, CDR2 SNEGSKA (reference sequence). The CDR3 DNA is TGCAGTGCTAGAGGGGTCCGGGACTTCGAGCAGTACTTC. Amino acids: CSARGVRDFEQYF.

This clone occurred many times. This chain joins TRBV27 and TRBJ2-3; no firm D call. The CDR3 extends over 13 amino acids. V was trimmed by 4 bases and J by 2 bases, leaving 7 bases between them. CDR1 MNHEY and CDR2 SMNVEV come from the germline V gene (reference sequence). As DNA, the CDR3 is TGTGCCAGCAGTTCGTCCTCCACAGATACGCAGTATTTT. Protein product: CASSSSSTDTQYF.

This clone was counted ten times or more. The chain uses TRBV9 and TRBJ2-3, with 7 bases identical to TRBD1. The CDR3 is 16 residues long. V was clipped by 0 bases and J by 3 bases; unmatched bases: 7. Per germline, CDR1 SGDLS and CDR2 YYNGEE. The CDR3: CASSVGNRGVTDTQYF. Here the CDR3 DNA reads TGTGCCAGCAGCGTAGGGAACAGGGGTGTTACAGATACGCAGTATTTT.

This clone is labeled as medium-sized. The chain links TRBV20-1 to TRBJ1-2; no firm D call. Germline assignment: CDR1 DFQATT and CDR2 SNEGSKA (reference sequence). V gave up 0 bases and J gave up 4 bases, with 9 bases separating them. The CDR3 runs to 13 residues. Written as DNA, the CDR3 is TGCAGTGCTAGAGATAAGAACGTCTATGGCTACACCTTC. It yields the protein CSARDKNVYGYTF.

By proportion, this clone is medium-sized. V gene TRBV6-1 combines with J gene TRBJ2-1; 9 nucleotides align to TRBD2. V was clipped by 7 bases and J by 6 bases; unmatched bases: 13. CDR1 is MNHNS, CDR2 SASEGT, per germline. The CDR3 spans 16 residues. The CDR3 loop reads CASTSLAGVFPNEQFF. DNA for the CDR3: TGTGCCAGCACCTCTTTAGCGGGAGTCTTTCCCAATGAGCAGTTCTTC.

Concerning this clone itself: Compared with germline, one end of the junction differs, possibly owing to a read error. The chain has TRBV6-1 and TRBJ2-7; 8 bases fit TRBD1. Germline lookup yields CDR1 MNHNS and CDR2 SASEGT. The CDR3 sequence is 13 residues long. The CDR3 DNA sequence: TGCGCCAGTAGTGCAGGGGGCTCCTACGATCAGTACTTC. Translated: CASSAGGSYDQYF.

In its sample, this clone ranks as medium-sized. This rearrangement joins TRBV6-1 to TRBJ2-2; TRBD2 might be the D (6 bases). The V and J ends lost 8 bases and 7 bases respectively, with 14 bases between them. The length of the CDR3 is 13 residues. CDR1 is MNHNS, CDR2 SASEGT, per germline. The chain's CDR3 is CASLREAGGELFF. The CDR3 region has the DNA TGTGCCAGCTTGAGGGAGGCGGGCGGGGAGCTGTTTTTT.

The genes are TRBV4-2 and TRBJ2-6; 14 bases are shared with TRBD2. The germline CDR1 and CDR2 sequences are LGHNA and YNFKEQ. There are 20 residues in the CDR3. V gave up 5 bases and J gave up 0 bases; unmatched junction bases: 9. The CDR3 spells CASSEGGLAGVSSGANVLTF. CDR3 nucleotide sequence: TGTGCCAGCAGCGAAGGGGGACTAGCGGGAGTGAGCTCTGGGGCCAACGTCCTGACTTTC.

This clone has a handful of counts. The V and J genes are TRBV6-2 or TRBV6-3 and TRBJ1-4; TRBD1 might be the D (6 bases). The CDR3 runs 17 residues. CDR1 MNHEY and CDR2 SVGEGT come from the germline V gene. The V end was cut by 2 bases, the J end by 7 bases, with 20 bases between. This CDR3 is CASSYGYRQGIPEKLFF. The DNA of the CDR3 is TGTGCCAGCAGTTACGGTTACCGTCAGGGGATCCCTGAAAAACTGTTTTTT.

By sample share, this clone is medium-sized. The rearrangement links TRBV6-1 to TRBJ1-1; unclear D gene. Looked up from germline, CDR1 is MNHNS and CDR2 is SASEGT. This CDR3 contains 12 residues. Between the trimmed V and J ends, which lost 3 bases and 5 bases, there was a span of 7 bases. Here the CDR3 DNA reads TGTGCCAGCAGTGACCCGGCTACTGAAGCTTTCTTT. It specifies CASSDPATEAFF.

There are many counts of this clone. The rearrangement links TRBV5-6 to TRBJ1-1; perhaps TRBD1 as D (5 bases). The CDR3 covers 13 residues. Trimming took off 4 bases at V and 11 bases at J, with 18 bases between the two ends. The germline V gene encodes CDR1 SGHDT and CDR2 YYEEEE. The CDR3: CASSAKEPGRAFF. In nucleotides, the CDR3 is TGTGCCAGCAGCGCAAAAGAACCGGGACGGGCTTTCTTT.

As regards this clone: The identical CDR3 is also encoded by other nucleotide sequences in the sample. V and J are TRBV11-2 and TRBJ2-2, with TRBD2 matching over 13 bases. This CDR3 spans 18 amino acids. Trimming removed 5 bases from V and 5 bases from J; junction bases left unmatched: 11. Germline V gene sequence: CDR1 SGHAT, CDR2 FQNNGV. The CDR3 DNA is TGTGCCAGCAGCCCTTGGGGACCGGGACTAGCGGGGACCGGGGAGCTGTTTTTT. This sequence encodes CASSPWGPGLAGTGELFF.

This clone is deemed medium-sized. The rearrangement links TRBV28 to TRBJ2-2; either TRBD1 or TRBD2 may supply D (6 bases each). The CDR3 is 15 amino acids. From germline, CDR1 is MDHEN and CDR2 SYDVKM. The V and J ends lost 6 bases and 2 bases respectively, with 13 bases between them. The CDR3 DNA is TGTGCCAGCAGGCCTCGGGGGCAAAACACCGGGGAGCTGTTTTTT. Translating it yields CASRPRGQNTGELFF.

This clone is medium-sized (0.01 to 0.1%) by share. V usage is TRBV3-1 and J usage is TRBJ2-2; D remains unclear. The CDR3 is 12 amino acids. The ends were cut back, 2 bases at V and 7 bases at J, with 5 bases in the middle. Germline V CDR1 and CDR2: LGHDT, YNNKEL (reference sequence). The CDR3 spells CASSQWGGELFF. In DNA, the CDR3 is TGTGCCAGCAGCCAATGGGGCGGGGAGCTGTTTTTT.

By share, this clone counts as medium-sized. V is TRBV11-2 and J is TRBJ2-3, with 9 bases matching TRBD1. CDR1 and CDR2 (germline): SGHAT, FQNNGV. The CDR3 runs 15 residues. Unmatched junction bases numbered 6, after V lost 5 bases and J lost 3 bases. CDR3 sequence: CASSPGTGWTDTQYF. DNA of the CDR3: TGTGCCAGCAGCCCCGGGACAGGGTGGACAGATACGCAGTATTTT. Drawing the rest from reference TRBV11-2 and TRBJ2-3, the complete variable domain is EAGVAQSPRYKIIEKRQSVAFWCNPISGHATLYWYQQILGQGPKLLIQFQNNGVVDDSQLPKDRFSAERLKGVDSTLKIQPAKLEDSAVYLCASSPGTGWTDTQYFGPGTRLTVL.

The sample holds many counts of this clone. This chain links TRBV20-1 with TRBJ1-1; possibly TRBD1 for D (5 bases). CDR3 length: 13 amino acids. In germline, CDR1 is DFQATT, CDR2 SNEGSKA (reference sequence). V lost 5 bases to trimming and J lost 5 bases, with 15 bases between them. DNA of the CDR3: TGCAGTGCTCCCAACGGGGGGGGAACTGAAGCTTTCTTT. Protein sequence: CSAPNGGGTEAFF.

This clone was counted many times. The chain couples TRBV4-2 to TRBJ1-1; no firm D call. The CDR3 has 15 residues. The germline gives CDR1 LGHNA, CDR2 YNFKEQ. The V gene lost 0 bases and the J gene lost 1 base, with 9 bases spanning the gap. The CDR3 is CASSQETRWNTEAFF. The CDR3, as DNA: TGTGCCAGCAGCCAAGAGACCCGGTGGAACACTGAAGCTTTCTTT.

To note about this clone: Its ends do not fully match the called genes, so a read error is possible. This chain uses TRBV7-1 with TRBJ2-1; D is perhaps TRBD2 (7 bases). TRBV7-1 is known as an ORF, though its function is uncertain. The CDR3 is 20 residues long. The CDR3 sequence is CAISSPRLGGAFRNYNEQFF. CDR3 coding DNA: TGTGCCATCAGCTCCCCTAGGTTGGGGGGGGCCTTTCGGAACTACAATGAGCAGTTCTTC.

This clone was recorded once. This chain uses TRBV5-1 with TRBJ2-3; either TRBD1 or TRBD2 may fit D (5 bases each). CDR3 length equals 15 residues. Germline loops: CDR1 SGHRS, CDR2 YFSETQ. Trimming stripped 0 bases from V and 6 bases from J, with 14 bases between. CDR3 protein: CASSLGPGRVDTQYF. CDR3 DNA: TGCGCCAGCAGCTTGGGTCCGGGACGGGTTGATACGCAGTATTTT.